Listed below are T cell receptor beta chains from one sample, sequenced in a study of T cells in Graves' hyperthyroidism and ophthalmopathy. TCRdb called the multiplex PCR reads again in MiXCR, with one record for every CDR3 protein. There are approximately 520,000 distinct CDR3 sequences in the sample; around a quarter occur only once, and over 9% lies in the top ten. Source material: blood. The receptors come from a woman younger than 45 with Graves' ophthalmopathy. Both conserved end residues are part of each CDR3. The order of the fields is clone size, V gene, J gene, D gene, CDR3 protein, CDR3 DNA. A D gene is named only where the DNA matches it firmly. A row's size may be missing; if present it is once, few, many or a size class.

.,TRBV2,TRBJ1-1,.,CASSEDVRGGAGTEAFF,TGTGCCAGCAGTGAAGATGTACGTGGGGGCGCCGGCACTGAAGCTTTCTTT
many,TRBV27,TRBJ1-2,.,CATFDRLYGYTF,TGTGCCACCTTCGACAGGTTATATGGCTACACCTTC
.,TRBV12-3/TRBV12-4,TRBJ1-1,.,CASSRPGSDAEAFF,TGTGCCAGCAGTCGCCCGGGATCGGACGCTGAAGCTTTCTTT
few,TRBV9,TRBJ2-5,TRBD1,CASSGTGGKGETQYF,TGTGCCAGCAGCGGAACAGGGGGGAAAGGGGAGACCCAGTACTTC
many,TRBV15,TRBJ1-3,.,CATSRDLGGAGNTIYF,TGTGCCACCAGCAGAGATTTGGGAGGGGCTGGAAACACCATATATTTT
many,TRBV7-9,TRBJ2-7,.,CASSLSGIGSNF,TGTGCCAGCAGCTTGTCCGGGATAGGCAGTAACTTC
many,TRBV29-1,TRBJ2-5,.,CSVFRGPKTQYF,TGCAGCGTTTTCCGGGGCCCAAAGACCCAGTACTTC
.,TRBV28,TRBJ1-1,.,CATRGGGMNTEAFF,TGTGCCACCCGGGGAGGGGGGATGAACACTGAAGCTTTCTTT
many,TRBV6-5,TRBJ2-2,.,CASSYSDGSGELFF,TGTGCCAGCAGTTACTCTGATGGGTCCGGGGAGCTGTTTTTT
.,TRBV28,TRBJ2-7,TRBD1,CASEGQGAGGEQYF,TGTGCCAGCGAGGGACAGGGGGCTGGAGGCGAGCAGTACTTC
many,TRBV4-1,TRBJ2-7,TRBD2,CASSSPGLVALEQYF,TGCGCCAGCAGTTCCCCGGGACTAGTGGCCCTCGAGCAGTACTTC
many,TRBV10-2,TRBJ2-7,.,CASSDLYHEQYF,TGCGCCAGCAGTGATCTCTACCACGAGCAGTACTTC
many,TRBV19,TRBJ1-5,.,CASSTQGNQPQHF,TGTGCCAGTAGCACGCAAGGGAATCAGCCCCAGCATTTT
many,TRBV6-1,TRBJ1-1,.,CASSGYPNTEAFF,TGTGCCAGCAGTGGTTACCCGAACACTGAAGCTTTCTTT
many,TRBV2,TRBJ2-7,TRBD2,CASSVPGGENEQYF,TGTGCCAGCAGTGTCCCGGGGGGAGAAAACGAGCAGTACTTC
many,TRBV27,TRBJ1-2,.,CASSLNVVQLGVSGYTF,TGTGCCAGCAGTTTAAACGTCGTTCAGTTAGGGGTGTCTGGCTACACCTTC
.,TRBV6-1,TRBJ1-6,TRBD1,CASSEMTGGNSPLHF,TGTGCCAGCAGTGAAATGACAGGGGGCAATTCACCCCTCCACTTT
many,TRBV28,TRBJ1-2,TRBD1,CASSFSWTGGFRDGYTF,TGTGCCAGCAGTTTTAGTTGGACAGGGGGCTTTAGGGATGGCTACACCTTC
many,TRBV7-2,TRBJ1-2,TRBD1,CASSLETGDYGYTF,TGTGCCAGCAGCTTGGAGACAGGGGACTATGGCTACACCTTC
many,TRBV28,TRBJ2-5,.,CATSGETQYF,TGTGCCACCTCAGGGGAGACCCAGTACTTC
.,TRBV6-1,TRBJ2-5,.,CASSAGMGGWGTQYF,TGTGCCAGCAGCGCGGGAATGGGGGGCTGGGGGACCCAGTACTTC
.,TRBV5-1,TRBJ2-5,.,CASGPLFVETQYF,TGCGCCAGCGGCCCCCTGTTTGTAGAGACCCAGTACTTC
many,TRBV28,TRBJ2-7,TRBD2,CASRGAPSGGPPYEQYF,TGTGCCAGCAGGGGGGCGCCTAGCGGGGGGCCCCCTTACGAGCAGTACTTC
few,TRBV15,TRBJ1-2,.,CATSSAGEEHYGYTF,TGTGCCACCAGCAGTGCTGGGGAGGAACACTATGGCTACACCTTC
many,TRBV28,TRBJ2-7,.,CASSLGQPYEQYF,TGTGCCAGCAGCCTAGGACAGCCCTACGAGCAGTACTTC
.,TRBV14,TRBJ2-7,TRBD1,CASRRTGWSYEQYF,TGTGCCAGCAGAAGGACAGGGTGGTCCTACGAGCAGTACTTC
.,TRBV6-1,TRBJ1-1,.,CAMLVAARNTEAFF,TGTGCCATGCTCGTTGCGGCAAGGAACACTGAAGCTTTCTTT
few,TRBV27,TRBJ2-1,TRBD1,CASRDREISEQFF,TGTGCCAGCAGGGACAGGGAAATCAGTGAGCAGTTCTTC
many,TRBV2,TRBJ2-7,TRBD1,CASLRQGREQYF,TGTGCCAGTCTTCGACAGGGTCGGGAGCAGTACTTC
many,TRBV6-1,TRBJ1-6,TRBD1,CASSDTSQGTNSPLHF,TGTGCCAGCAGTGACACCTCACAGGGGACCAATTCACCCCTCCACTTT
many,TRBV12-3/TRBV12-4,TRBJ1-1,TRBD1,CASSLSDRGYTEAFF,TGTGCCAGCAGTTTATCCGACAGGGGGTACACTGAAGCTTTCTTT
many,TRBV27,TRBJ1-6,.,CASSLWLTENSPLHF,TGTGCCAGCAGTTTATGGTTGACAGAAAATTCACCCCTCCACTTT
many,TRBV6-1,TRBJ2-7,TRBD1,CASSEGDGTGLYEQYF,TGTGCCAGCAGTGAAGGGGACGGGACAGGGCTTTACGAGCAGTACTTC
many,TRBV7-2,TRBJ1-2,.,CASSLDWGPGGYTF,TGTGCCAGCAGCTTAGATTGGGGGCCGGGTGGCTACACCTTC
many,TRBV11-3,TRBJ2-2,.,CASSVGPRTGELFF,TGTGCCAGCAGCGTTGGGCCTAGGACCGGGGAGCTGTTTTTT
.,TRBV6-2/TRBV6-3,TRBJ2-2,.,CASSPSHQMERLLLTAELFF,TGTGCCAGCAGTCCCTCCCATCAAATGGAGCGGCTACTCCTCACGGCGGAGCTGTTTTTT
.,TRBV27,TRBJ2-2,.,CASSWGGHGVGLFF,TGTGCCAGTTCCTGGGGGGGCCACGGCGTAGGGCTGTTTTTT
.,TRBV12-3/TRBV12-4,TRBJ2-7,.,CASSFGFYEQYF,TGTGCCAGCAGTTTCGGGTTCTACGAGCAGTACTTC
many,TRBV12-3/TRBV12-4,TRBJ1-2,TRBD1,CASSFRNRGRNGYTF,TGTGCCAGCAGTTTTAGGAACAGGGGTCGAAATGGCTACACCTTC
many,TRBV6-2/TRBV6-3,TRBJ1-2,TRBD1,CASSHDRVLDGYTF,TGTGCCAGCAGTCACGACAGGGTTTTGGACGGCTACACCTTC
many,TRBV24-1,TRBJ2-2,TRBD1,CATSDPGQGARDSGELFF,TGTGCCACCAGTGACCCCGGACAGGGGGCGCGTGATTCCGGGGAGCTGTTTTTT
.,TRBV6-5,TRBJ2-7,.,CASSYGGGPSSYEQYF,TGTGCCAGCAGTTACGGGGGGGGCCCTAGCTCCTACGAGCAGTACTTC
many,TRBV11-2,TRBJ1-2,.,CASSLDGGTLGRGTF,TGTGCCAGCAGCTTAGACGGCGGCACCCTAGGCCGTGGGACCTTC
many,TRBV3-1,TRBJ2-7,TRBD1,CASSQDFGTAYYEQYF,TGTGCCAGCAGCCAAGATTTCGGGACAGCATACTACGAGCAGTACTTC
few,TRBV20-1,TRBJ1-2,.,CSARVDVGGLQWYGYTF,TGCAGTGCTAGAGTCGATGTTGGGGGGCTACAATGGTATGGCTACACCTTC
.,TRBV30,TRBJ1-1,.,CAWSVPGTVNPEAFF,TGTGCCTGGAGTGTACCGGGGACGGTGAACCCTGAAGCTTTCTTT
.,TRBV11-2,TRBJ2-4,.,CASSLPRRGEGAKNIQYF,TGTGCCAGCAGCCTCCCGAGAAGGGGCGAGGGGGCCAAAAACATTCAGTACTTC
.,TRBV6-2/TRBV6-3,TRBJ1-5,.,CATRGWQGLRGQPQHF,TGTGCCACCCGAGGCTGGCAGGGTTTACGGGGACAGCCCCAGCATTTT